These 9 T cell receptor beta chains were all obtained from the same sample, sequenced in a study of cytomegalovirus exposure and HLA in healthy donors. The PCR had 60 Vbeta and 13 Jbeta primers. Repertoires were generated with immunoSEQ multiplex PCR, while TCRdb's copy carries only in-frame clones and drops some. This sample has about 170,000 clones, with 75% to 90% found just once. The specimen was PBMCs. Receptors were obtained from a boy between 2 and 10 years old in good health and CMV-seronegative.

The chain combines TRBV28 with TRBJ1-1, with TRBD1 as a possible D gene (5 bases). CDR1 and CDR2 (germline): MDHEN, SYDVKM. The CDR3 totals 12 residues. The ends were cut back, 3 bases at V and 5 bases at J, with 7 bases in the middle. In nucleotides, the CDR3 is TGTGCCAGCAGTTTCAGGGTTACTGAAGCTTTCTTT. Translated: CASSFRVTEAFF.

This clone was picked up one time. The chain is built from TRBV11-3 and TRBJ2-2, with D maybe TRBD1 (5 bases). Trimming shortened V by 5 bases and J by 0 bases, and 13 bases separated the two germline ends. In germline, CDR1 is SGHNT, CDR2 YENEEA. This CDR3 has 16 amino acids. CDR3 amino acids: CASSQGRGPNTGELFF. The DNA for the CDR3 is TGTGCCAGCAGCCAGGGTAGGGGCCCGAACACCGGGGAGCTGTTTTTT.

V and J are TRBV10-3 and TRBJ1-2, with D possibly TRBD1 on 6 matching bases. Per germline, CDR1 ENHRY and CDR2 SYGVKD. Trimming stripped 3 bases from V and 0 bases from J, with 11 bases between. The CDR3 spans 15 residues. The CDR3 DNA follows: TGTGCCATCAGTGACGGACAGACAGCTAACTATGGCTACACCTTC. Amino acids: CAISDGQTANYGYTF.

This sequence joins TRBV28 and TRBJ2-7, with 11 bases matching TRBD1. The CDR3 runs to 14 residues. V lost 8 bases to trimming and J lost 3 bases; unmatched junction nucleotides: 6. Germline loops: CDR1 MDHEN, CDR2 SYDVKM. CDR3 sequence reads: CASLGQGAIYEQYF. CDR3 in DNA: TGTGCCAGCCTAGGACAGGGGGCAATCTACGAGCAGTACTTC.

V and J are TRBV5-5 and TRBJ1-3; D perhaps matches TRBD1 (6 bases). Per germline, CDR1 SGHKS and CDR2 YYEKEE (reference sequence). The CDR3 is made up of 14 amino acids. V lost 4 bases and J 1 base, leaving 9 bases between the germline ends. The CDR3 bases are TGTGCCAGCAGCGTAGACAGGTCTGGAAACACCATATATTTT. The encoded protein is CASSVDRSGNTIYF.

The genes are TRBV5-1 and TRBJ1-4, with 9 bases identical to TRBD1. Per the germline V gene, CDR1 is SGHRS and CDR2 is YFSETQ. The CDR3 totals 15 residues. With 0 bases clipped from V and 6 bases from J, the junction kept 3 bases outside the gene matches. CDR3 region: CASSLANRGHEKLFF. CDR3 nucleotide sequence: TGCGCCAGCAGCTTGGCCAACAGGGGGCATGAAAAACTGTTTTTT.

The CDR3 bases are TGTGCCAGCACTACCGAGACTAGCGGGAGTGGGGAGCAGTTCTTC. This sequence encodes CASTTETSGSGEQFF. The chain couples TRBV28 to TRBJ2-1; 12 nucleotides align to TRBD2. The CDR3 is 15 amino acids. V shed 7 bases and J 10 bases; nucleotides not matched to a gene: 11. Germline assignment: CDR1 MDHEN and CDR2 SYDVKM.

The V gene is TRBV27, the J gene TRBJ1-1; the match to TRBD1 covers 7 bases. Germline values: CDR1 MNHEY, CDR2 SMNVEV (reference sequence). The J segment lost 1 base and the V segment lost 8 bases, leaving 4 bases of the junction unmatched. The CDR3 runs to 13 residues. Written as DNA, the CDR3 is TGTGCCAGCCGAAACAGGGGGAACACTGAAGCTTTCTTT. Its translation is CASRNRGNTEAFF.

This rearrangement joins TRBV11-3 to TRBJ2-5; TRBD1 aligns across 11 bases. The V and J ends lost 5 bases and 5 bases, in that order; junction bases with no gene match: 7. In germline, CDR1 is SGHNT, CDR2 YENEEA. The CDR3 has 15 amino acids. CDR3 sequence: CASSPGQGAWETQYF. CDR3 nucleotides: TGTGCCAGCAGCCCTGGACAGGGGGCCTGGGAGACCCAGTACTTC.